This TCR beta chain was identified during a study of blood T cells in healthy people across ages. Findings and caveats of the study: Researchers deemed the diversity estimates from one million T cells underestimates.

A sample-barcoded 5' primer and a J-beta primer mix were used in a second PCR of roughly 7 to 12 cycles. Researchers report that a template-switch adaptor with 12 random nucleotides tagged each cDNA molecule. From the 5' RACE reads, TCRdb called clonotypes with MiXCR, one entry per CDR3 protein. In the table there are over 1,500,000 distinct CDR3 sequences, about 50% of which are singletons. The V end lost 7 bases, the J end lost 7 bases, and 17 bases lay between the germline ends. Germline V gene sequence: CDR1 SNHLY, CDR2 FYNNEI. There are 13 residues in the CDR3. To note about this clonotype: Its antigen is unknown.

The chain couples TRBV2 to TRBJ2-7, with D perhaps TRBD1 or TRBD2 (5 bases each). The sample consisted of blood. This receptor was taken from a middle-aged woman in good health. The CDR3 here is CASKGTVASEQYF. The CDR3 bases are TGTGCCAGCAAGGGGACGGTCGCCTCGGAGCAGTACTTC.